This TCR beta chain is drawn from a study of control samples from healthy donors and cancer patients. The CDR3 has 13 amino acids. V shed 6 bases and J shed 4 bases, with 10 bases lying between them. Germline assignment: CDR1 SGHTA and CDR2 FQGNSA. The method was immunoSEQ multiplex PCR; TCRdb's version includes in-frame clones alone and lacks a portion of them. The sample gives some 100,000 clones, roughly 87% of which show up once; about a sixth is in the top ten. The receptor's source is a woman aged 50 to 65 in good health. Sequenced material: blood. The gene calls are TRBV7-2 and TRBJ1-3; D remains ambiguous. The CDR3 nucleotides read TGTGCCAGCAGGGTAATCGGCGGAAACACCATATATTTT. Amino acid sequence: CASRVIGGNTIYF.